This T cell receptor beta chain was identified during a study of blood T cell repertoires in COVID-19. At the level of the study: Nucleic acid was either cDNA or gDNA, and it came from T cells, B-cell-depleted T cells, or PBMCs.

CDR1 is MDHEN, CDR2 SYDVKM, per germline. Trimming left V 3 bases short and J 8 bases short, with 16 bases between. The CDR3 has 14 amino acids. Assay used: immunoSEQ multiplex PCR; TCRdb lists only in-frame clones, some missing. There are over 45,000 clones in the sample; more than 75% occur only once, and 8.2% lies in the top ten. The J gene is TRBJ1-2, the V gene TRBV28; possibly TRBD1 for D (5 bases). The sequence was obtained from a woman aged 80 or older with acute or convalescent COVID-19. Sample: peripheral blood. CDR3 in amino acids: CASSFYRGGEGYTF. CDR3 DNA: TGTGCCAGCAGTTTTTATAGGGGAGGGGAGGGCTACACCTTC.